This T cell receptor (beta chain) was obtained from a study of radiation and T cells in renal cell carcinoma. Study findings and constraints: Irradiated tumors held more dominant CDR3 motifs than control tumors.

Treatment indicated: 15 Gy SBRT to primary tumor, nephrectomy 4 weeks later. Nephrectomy followed 15 Gy stereotactic body radiation by 4 weeks. CDR3 length: 13 residues. Germline V gives CDR1 ENHRY, CDR2 SYGVKD. V was clipped by 7 bases and J by 3 bases, with 10 bases between them. Assay: immunoSEQ multiplex PCR; the TCRdb copy retains only in-frame clones and omits some. This sample has nearly 20,000 clones, with roughly 64% found just once. As to this clone: Its specificity is not known.

The TCR comes from an older woman with renal cell carcinoma. This sample comprised tumor tissue, obtained from a patient whose treatment included radiotherapy and nephrectomy. The chain carries TRBV10-3 and TRBJ1-3; D may be TRBD1 (5 bases). CDR3 DNA sequence: TGTGCCATCATTGGGGGTCTTGGAAACACCATATATTTT. Its translation is CAIIGGLGNTIYF.